Below, one T cell receptor beta chain is given with its context. Under the authors' procedure: Counts of nucleated cells, estimated from reference gene primer amplification, were obtained. Only in-frame clones appear in the TCRdb table, and some are missing; sequencing was by immunoSEQ multiplex PCR. V, J and clone size are those of that table, while D and trimming were read from the DNA. The sample consists of about 240,000 clones, about 89% of them appearing once. This entry belongs to a study of blood T cell repertoires in COVID-19. In germline, CDR1 is GTSNPN, CDR2 SVGIG (reference sequence). CDR3 length: 13 residues.

V usage is TRBV30 and J usage is TRBJ1-1; 10 bases are shared with TRBD1. This TCR was sampled from a woman in her twenties or thirties who had recovered from COVID-19. Sequences were obtained from PBMCs or T cells enriched from blood (not recorded which). The CDR3 DNA is TGTGCTTTCAGCCGGGACAGGGGAAATGAAGCTTTCTTT. Protein sequence: CAFSRDRGNEAFF. Variable domain in full (rest from reference TRBV30 and TRBJ1-1): SQTIHQWPATLVQPVGSPLSLECTVEGTSNPNLYWYRQAAGRGLQLLFYSVGIGQISSEVPQNLSASRPQDRQFILSSKKLLLSDSGFYLCAFSRDRGNEAFFGQGTRLTVV.